This section outlines one T cell receptor beta chain sequence together with its context. Its antigen target is currently unknown. No clone much larger than this one lies a single base away; base qualities are absent. These data are taken from a study of T-cell memory formation after mild COVID-19 (TCRdb year 2021). For context, the study as a whole: TCR sequence clusters from the two donors were largely donor specific. In a couple of donors, T-cell clones that expanded and contracted after mild COVID-19 were followed by sequencing TCRalpha and TCRbeta repertoires longitudinally. Two young, previously healthy adult volunteers made up the cohort, one male and one female.

Ficoll-Paque density gradient centrifugation was used to isolate PBMCs. Per the germline V gene, SGDLS is the CDR1 and YYNGEE is the CDR2. Spanning cysteine to phenylalanine, the CDR3 consists of 14 amino acids. CDR3 DNA is the only sequence kept; it has 42 bases, read in frame from the first base. V has 0 bases trimmed and J has 6 bases trimmed; junction bases matching no gene number 1. Sequencing relied on an Illumina NovaSeq 6000. TCRalpha and TCRbeta cDNA libraries were constructed by 5'RACE with constant-segment primers, with sample barcodes and unique molecular identifiers being introduced. Trizol reagent was used to extract RNA from every sample. Libraries were amplified in two PCR steps, with a second sample barcode and Illumina TruSeq adapters added in the second step. Sequencing of the libraries was done on an Illumina NovaSeq, producing 2 x 150 bp paired-end reads. As for the authors' bioinformatics: Demultiplexing of reads and collapsing into UMI-guided consensus sequences were performed with migec v1.2.7. Using mixcr v2.1.11, the UMI consensuses were aligned to TRA and TRB V and J templates and assembled into clonotypes. A clonotype was counted as expanded or contracted only if both edgeR and NoisET called the change significant, with noise models trained on biological replicates. edgeR calls used a false discovery rate-adjusted p below 0.01 and a log2 fold-change threshold of 1. As an exploratory analysis of dynamics, max-normalized trajectories of the 1000 most abundant clonotypes were examined by PCA with hierarchical clustering. Each responding clone was given a CD4 or CD8 phenotype based on the CD4+ and CD8+ repertoires, which had been sequenced separately. The public reads were reprocessed in TCRdb via fastp at Q25 and MiXCR, keeping in-frame beta chains. Every distinct CDR3 protein forms one entry, paired with its most common genes and DNA. TCRdb's processing, not the authors', yielded these V and J calls. Counted in this sample were 470,000 or so distinct CDR3 sequences; around 25% of them appeared once. The leading ten clones occupy approximately 12% of the sample.

On the study overall, not on this receptor specifically: The study included only a couple of mild cases, and larger cohorts that include severe cases with pre-infection samples were judged to be necessary. The detection of some responding clones in pre-infection memory suggests that pre-existing cross-reactive memory T cells joined the SARS-CoV-2 response. Clones contracting from day 15 to 85 had balanced CD4/CD8 phenotypes, while a second wave expanding from day 15 to 37 was biased towards CD4+. Contracting CD4+ clones were located mainly in the CM and EM memory subsets, whereas CD8+ clones were found to be enriched in EMRA. SARS-CoV-2 specificity was not confirmed for the second-wave clones peaking on day 37.

This clonotype was sampled from an adult woman who had mild COVID-19 (a few samples of this study predate the infection). The sample titles of this study are shuffled in the database, so cell type and time point are left out; the donor was told from shared clones. Input material: PBMCs or a T cell subset sorted from them (not recorded which). The sequence joins TRBV9 to TRBJ2-7, and TRBD2 aligns with 12 junction nucleotides. The DNA is as follows: TGTGCCAGCAGCGTAGCTAGCGGGAGGGTCGAGCAGTACTTC. The translation is CASSVASGRVEQYF.